This is a list of T cell receptor beta chains from one sample in a study of T cell responses to AZD1222 COVID-19 vaccine. Only in-frame clones appear in the TCRdb table, and some are missing; sequencing was by immunoSEQ multiplex PCR. There are 100,000 to 150,000 clones in the sample; over 75% occur only once, and roughly 10% lies in the top ten. The sequenced sample was peripheral blood, obtained on day 0 of AZD1222 vaccination. These receptors all stem from an adult in good health. CDR3s include the opening cysteine and the closing phenylalanine or tryptophan. Each record gives: clone size, D gene, V gene, J gene, CDR3 DNA, CDR3 protein. The D gene is left open where the match is weak. Only part of the rows carry a size: once, few, many, or a class if the clone is expanded.

>-|-|TRBV10-3|TRBJ2-3
TGTGCCCATGCACAGGGAGCAGATACGCAGTATTTT
CAHAQGADTQYF
>-|-|TRBV27|TRBJ2-2
TGTGCCAGCAGTTCGAGAGTAGCCACCGGGGAGCTGTTTTTT
CASSSRVATGELFF
>-|TRBD2|TRBV7-2|TRBJ2-3
TGTGCCAGCAGCCTACTAGCGGGAGGCGTAGATACGCAGTATTTT
CASSLLAGGVDTQYF
>-|-|TRBV5-1|TRBJ2-3
TGCGCCAGCAGCTCAATGACAGATACGCAGTATTTT
CASSSMTDTQYF
>-|-|TRBV4-3|TRBJ1-4
TGCGCCAGCAGCCAAAGATGGGAGGGGGACACCGGAGGTGAAAAACTGTTTTTT
CASSQRWEGDTGGEKLFF
>-|TRBD1|TRBV4-3|TRBJ2-1
TGCGCCAGCAGCCAAGAGTCTCTTGGGACAGGGTCCCTACTCCAATACAATGAGCAGTTCTTC
CASSQESLGTGSLLQYNEQFF
>-|TRBD2|TRBV2|TRBJ2-7
TGTGCCAGCAGTGAAGCCAATCCAACTAGCGGGGGGGCCGTGATCTACGAGCAGTACTTC
CASSEANPTSGGAVIYEQYF
>-|TRBD1|TRBV2|TRBJ1-2
TGTGCCAGCAGTGAAGGTGGACAGGGCTATGGCTACACCTTC
CASSEGGQGYGYTF
>-|-|TRBV2|TRBJ1-5
TGTGCCAGCAGTGACGGGGGTAGCAATCAGCCCCAGCATTTT
CASSDGGSNQPQHF
>-|TRBD1|TRBV19|TRBJ1-2
TGTGCCAGTAGTATCGGACAGGGCGATGGCTACACCTTC
CASSIGQGDGYTF
>-|-|TRBV15|TRBJ2-7
TGTGCCACCAGCAGAGATCTGGTCTCAAGGGCTTCCTACGAGCAGTACTTC
CATSRDLVSRASYEQYF
>-|-|TRBV25-1|TRBJ1-1
TGTGCCAGCAGTGAATTATGGCAGGGCACTGAAGCTTTCTTT
CASSELWQGTEAFF
>-|-|TRBV5-6|TRBJ2-7
TGTGCCAGCAGCTTGTTCGTCAGGGGCTACGAGCAGTACTTC
CASSLFVRGYEQYF
>-|-|TRBV7-3|TRBJ2-1
TGTGCCAGCAGCTTAACTTCTGGGGGACCAGGAGGAAATGAGCAGTTCTTC
CASSLTSGGPGGNEQFF
>-|TRBD1|TRBV10-3|TRBJ2-3
TGTGCCATCAGTGAGGGGGCCGTCGGGACAGGGTCAGATACGCAGTATTTT
CAISEGAVGTGSDTQYF
>-|TRBD2|TRBV28|TRBJ2-5
TGTGCCAGCAGTTTAGTTAGCGGGAGTGTAGAGGAGACCCAGTACTTC
CASSLVSGSVEETQYF
>-|-|TRBV2|TRBJ2-3
TGTGCCAGCAGGGAGTACACAGATACGCAGTATTTT
CASREYTDTQYF
>-|-|TRBV4-2|TRBJ1-5
TGTGCCAGCAGCCAAGTGGGGTTCCAACAGCCCCAGCATTTT
CASSQVGFQQPQHF
>few|-|TRBV5-1|TRBJ2-2
TGCGCCAGCAGCGTAGGAAACACCGGGGAGCTGTTTTTT
CASSVGNTGELFF
>-|-|TRBV3-1/TRBV3-2|TRBJ2-1
TGTGCCAGCAGCCAAGAATCTCTATACCAATCCTACAATGAGCAGTTCTTC
CASSQESLYQSYNEQFF
>-|-|TRBV19|TRBJ2-2
TGTGCCAGTTTGAGGGGGGCTGACACCGGGGAGCTGTTTTTT
CASLRGADTGELFF
>once|-|TRBV5-4|TRBJ1-1
TGTGCCAGCAGCTTGGAGGACACTGAAGCTTTCTTT
CASSLEDTEAFF
>-|-|TRBV6-1|TRBJ1-1
TGTGCCAGCAGTGAACGCTCGGGCAGCCCAAACACTGAAGCTTTCTTT
CASSERSGSPNTEAFF
>-|-|TRBV28|TRBJ1-4
TGTGCCAGCAGGGCCGGGACAAACAATGAAAAACTGTTTTTT
CASRAGTNNEKLFF
>-|TRBD1|TRBV5-1|TRBJ2-7
TGCGCCAGCAGCTTGGCTGAGACAGGGGAAGCCCCCGAGCAGTACTTC
CASSLAETGEAPEQYF
>once|-|TRBV7-9|TRBJ1-5
TGTGCCAGCAGCCCTGAGCAGTACCAGCCCCAGCATTTT
CASSPEQYQPQHF
>-|TRBD1|TRBV5-5|TRBJ2-1
TGTGCCAGCAGCTTGGGGACAGGTCTTACCCCGAATGAGCAGTTCTTC
CASSLGTGLTPNEQFF
>-|-|TRBV3-1/TRBV3-2|TRBJ1-4
TGTGCCAGCAGCGAGGGGGGGGCTGAAAAACTGTTTTTT
CASSEGGAEKLFF
>-|-|TRBV4-1|TRBJ2-3
TGCGCCAGCAGCCAACCCGGGGCGACAGATACGCAGTATTTT
CASSQPGATDTQYF
>-|-|TRBV30|TRBJ2-7
TGTGCCGCCAGGGCCGGTTCGAGCTCCTACGAGCAGTACTTC
CAARAGSSSYEQYF
>-|TRBD2|TRBV7-2|TRBJ2-1
TGTGCCAGCAGCGCCCCGATCCTAGCGGGGGACTGGAATGAGCAGTTCTTC
CASSAPILAGDWNEQFF
>-|-|TRBV7-8|TRBJ2-2
TGTGCCAGCAGCTTAAGGGCTATCGGGGGGAACACCGGGGAGCTGTTTTTT
CASSLRAIGGNTGELFF
>once|-|TRBV7-4|TRBJ1-1
TGTGCCAGCAGCCAGCCAGGGGCCAAGGCTTTCTTT
CASSQPGAKAFF
>-|-|TRBV5-1|TRBJ1-2
TGCGCCAGCAGCTCCCGACGGGCAGGGGCCGAGGGCTACACCTTC
CASSSRRAGAEGYTF
>-|-|TRBV11-1|TRBJ2-1
TGTGCCAGCAGCTTAGAACTAGGCAATGAGCAGTTCTTC
CASSLELGNEQFF
>-|TRBD1|TRBV18|TRBJ2-4
TGTGCCAGCTCACCAACGACAGGGGGCTACCCTCTGGTCAAAAACATTCAGTACTTC
CASSPTTGGYPLVKNIQYF
>once|-|TRBV4-1|TRBJ1-1
TGCGCCAGCAGCCAAGATCGTCGGACAGCGGGCACTGAAGCTTTCTTT
CASSQDRRTAGTEAFF
>few|-|TRBV29-1|TRBJ2-3
TGCAGCGGGGAATCGTCCACAGATACGCAGTATTTT
CSGESSTDTQYF
>few|-|TRBV6-1|TRBJ1-1
TGTGCCAGCAGTGATACGGGACTGAACACTGAAGCTTTCTTT
CASSDTGLNTEAFF
>once|-|TRBV10-3|TRBJ2-1
TGTGCCATCTCAGTCTCGCACTACAATGAGCAGTTCTTC
CAISVSHYNEQFF
>few|TRBD1|TRBV11-2|TRBJ1-2
TGTGCCAGCAGCTTAGTCTTGACAGGGTGGTATGGCTACACCTTC
CASSLVLTGWYGYTF
>-|TRBD1|TRBV29-1|TRBJ2-3
TGCAGCGTTCGGACAGGGCCAGATACGCAGTATTTT
CSVRTGPDTQYF
>-|TRBD2|TRBV5-1|TRBJ2-5
TGCGCCAGCAGCACCAACGCCGGGACTAGGGGAGAGACCCAGTACTTC
CASSTNAGTRGETQYF
>-|TRBD1|TRBV12-3/TRBV12-4|TRBJ2-5
TGTGCCAGCAGTTGGACAGGGAGGGAGACCCAGTACTTC
CASSWTGRETQYF
>-|-|TRBV27|TRBJ1-5
TGTGCCAGCAGTCCTAGCCAGTTTAATCAGCCCCAGCATTTT
CASSPSQFNQPQHF
>-|-|TRBV3-1/TRBV3-2|TRBJ1-1
TGTGCCAGCAGCCAAGGAGGCGGCTCTTGGGGAGCTTTCTTT
CASSQGGGSWGAFF
>-|-|TRBV7-2|TRBJ1-4
TGTGCCAGCAGCTTAGATTCCGGATATGAAAAACTGTTTTTT
CASSLDSGYEKLFF
>-|TRBD2|TRBV7-2|TRBJ2-1
TGTGCCAGCATCACCGGGACTAGCCACAATGAGCAGTTCTTC
CASITGTSHNEQFF